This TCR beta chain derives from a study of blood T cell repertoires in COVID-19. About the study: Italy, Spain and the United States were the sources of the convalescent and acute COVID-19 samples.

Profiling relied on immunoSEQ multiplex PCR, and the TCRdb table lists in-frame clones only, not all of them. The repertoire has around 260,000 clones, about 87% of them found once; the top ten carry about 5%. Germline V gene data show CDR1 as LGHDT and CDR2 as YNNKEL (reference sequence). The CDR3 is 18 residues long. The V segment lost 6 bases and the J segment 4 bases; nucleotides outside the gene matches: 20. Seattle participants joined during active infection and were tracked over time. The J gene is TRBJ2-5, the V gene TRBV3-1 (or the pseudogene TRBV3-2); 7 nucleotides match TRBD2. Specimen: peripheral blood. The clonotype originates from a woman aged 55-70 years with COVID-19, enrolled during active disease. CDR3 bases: TGTGCCAGCAGACCGCGAGGGATAATAGCGGGCCGGGCAGAGACCCAGTACTTC. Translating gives CASRPRGIIAGRAETQYF.